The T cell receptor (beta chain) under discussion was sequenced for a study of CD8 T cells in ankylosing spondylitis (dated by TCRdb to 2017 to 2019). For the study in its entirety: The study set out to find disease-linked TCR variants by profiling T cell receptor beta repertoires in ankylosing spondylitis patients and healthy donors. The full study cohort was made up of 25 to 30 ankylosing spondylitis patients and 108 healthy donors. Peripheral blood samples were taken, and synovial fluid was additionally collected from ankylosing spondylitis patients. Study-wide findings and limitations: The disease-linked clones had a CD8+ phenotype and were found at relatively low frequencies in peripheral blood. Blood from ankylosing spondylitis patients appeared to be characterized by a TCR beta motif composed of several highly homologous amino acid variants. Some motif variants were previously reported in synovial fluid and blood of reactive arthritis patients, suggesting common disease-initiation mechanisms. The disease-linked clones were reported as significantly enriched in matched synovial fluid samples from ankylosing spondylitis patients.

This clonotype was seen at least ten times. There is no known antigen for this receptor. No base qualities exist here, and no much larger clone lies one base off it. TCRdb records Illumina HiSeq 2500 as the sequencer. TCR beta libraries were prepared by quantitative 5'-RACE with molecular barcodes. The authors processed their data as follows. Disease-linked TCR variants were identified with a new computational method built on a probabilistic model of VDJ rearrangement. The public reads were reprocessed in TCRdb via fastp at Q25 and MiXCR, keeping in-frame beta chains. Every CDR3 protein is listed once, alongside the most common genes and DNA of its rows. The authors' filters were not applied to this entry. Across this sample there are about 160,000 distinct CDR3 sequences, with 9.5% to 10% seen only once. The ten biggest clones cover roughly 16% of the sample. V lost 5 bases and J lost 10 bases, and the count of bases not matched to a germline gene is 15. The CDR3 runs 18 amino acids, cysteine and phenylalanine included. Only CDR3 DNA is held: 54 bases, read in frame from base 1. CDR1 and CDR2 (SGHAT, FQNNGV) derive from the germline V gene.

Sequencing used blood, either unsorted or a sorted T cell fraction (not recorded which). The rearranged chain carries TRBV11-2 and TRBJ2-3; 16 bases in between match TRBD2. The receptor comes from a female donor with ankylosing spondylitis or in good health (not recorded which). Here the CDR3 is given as CASSLSGLAGGPLDSQYF. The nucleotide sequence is TGTGCCAGCAGCCTCTCGGGACTAGCGGGAGGGCCTTTAGACTCGCAGTATTTT.